Each of the 19 T cell receptor beta chains below was sequenced from the same sample in a study of T cell changes during pregnancy in multiple sclerosis. TCRdb's copy holds only in-frame clones and misses some; the assay was immunoSEQ multiplex PCR. The sample gives roughly 42,000 clones, about 90% of which show up once; around 0.8% is in the top ten. The sequenced sample was CD4+ T cells from peripheral blood mononuclear cells, obtained before pregnancy. These receptor sequences come from a female donor with multiple sclerosis, enrolled in a pregnancy study.

There are a few counts of this clone. The chain combines TRBV4-2 with TRBJ1-6; D gene unclear. The CDR3 spans 13 residues. The V gene lost 0 bases and the J gene lost 11 bases, with 8 bases spanning the gap. Germline CDR1 is LGHNA and CDR2 is YNFKEQ. The CDR3 region has the DNA TGTGCCAGCAGCCAAGAAGCCAGGCCACCCCTCCACTTT. Its translation: CASSQEARPPLHF.

The chain uses TRBV6-5 and TRBJ1-3; TRBD1 aligns across 7 bases. This CDR3 has 15 amino acids. Trimming took 7 bases from V and 2 from J; bases not matched to a gene: 8. Germline lookup yields CDR1 MNHEY and CDR2 SVGAGI. CDR3 sequence: CASIAPGTAGNTIYF. In DNA, the CDR3 is TGTGCCAGCATCGCCCCCGGGACAGCTGGAAACACCATATATTTT.

The genes are TRBV27 and TRBJ1-5, with 7 bases aligning to TRBD1. Germline values: CDR1 MNHEY, CDR2 SMNVEV (reference sequence). V dropped 5 bases and J dropped 3; count of bases not matched to a gene: 7. This CDR3 is 15 amino acids long. The CDR3 DNA follows: TGTGCCAGCAGTCAAACTCAGGGGGACAATCAGCCCCAGCATTTT. It encodes CASSQTQGDNQPQHF.

The rearrangement uses TRBV5-6 and TRBJ2-7; TRBD2 matches at 7 bases. V dropped 3 bases and J dropped 12; count of bases not matched to a gene: 9. The germline V gene has CDR1 SGHDT and CDR2 YYEEEE. This CDR3 is 12 amino acids long. CDR3 bases: TGTGCCAGCAGCTGGGGGGGAGAGCCGCGGTACTTC. Translated: CASSWGGEPRYF. The full variable domain, rest sourced from reference TRBV5-6 and TRBJ2-7, is DAGVTQSPTHLIKTRGQQVTLRCSPKSGHDTVSWYQQALGQGPQFIFQYYEEEERQRGNFPDRFSGHQFPNYSSELNVNALLLGDSALYLCASSWGGEPRYFGPGTRLTVT.

The chain carries TRBV7-3 and TRBJ2-3; 12 bases map to TRBD2. The CDR3 covers 16 residues. Germline CDR1 SGHTA, CDR2 FQGTGA. The V gene end was trimmed by 5 bases and the J gene end by 1 base; junction bases not matched to a gene: 4. This chain's CDR3 is CASSLSSGGGTDTQYF. The CDR3 nucleotides are TGTGCCAGCAGCCTATCTAGCGGGGGGGGCACAGATACGCAGTATTTT.

The rearrangement links TRBV18 to TRBJ1-1; D is perhaps TRBD1 (5 bases). Germline loops: CDR1 KGHSH, CDR2 LQKENI. V shed 5 bases and J shed 1 base, with 8 bases lying between them. The CDR3 length is 13 residues. CDR3 coding DNA: TGTGCCAGCTCATCAGGACAGAACACTGAAGCTTTCTTT. This gives the protein CASSSGQNTEAFF.

The chain links TRBV4-1 to TRBJ2-7; D ambiguous. This CDR3 is 14 amino acids long. Per germline, CDR1 MGHRA and CDR2 YSYEKL. Trimming stripped 4 bases from V and 2 bases from J, with 12 bases between. CDR3 protein: CASSPPDLAYEQYF. CDR3 coding DNA: TGCGCCAGCAGCCCGCCTGACTTAGCCTACGAGCAGTACTTC.

The chain employs TRBV11-1 and TRBJ2-5, with 7 positions matching TRBD1. Trimming removed 5 bases from V and 5 bases from J; junction bases left unmatched: 5. Per the germline V gene, CDR1 is SGHAT and CDR2 is FQDESV (reference sequence). The CDR3 has 13 residues. CDR3 residues: CASSIGGGETQYF. The CDR3 nucleotides are TGTGCCAGCAGCATAGGGGGCGGCGAGACCCAGTACTTC.

The chain carries TRBV6-1 and TRBJ1-5, with D possibly matching TRBD1 (6 bases). Germline V CDR1 and CDR2: MNHNS, SASEGT. The V end was cut by 4 bases, the J end by 3 bases, with 13 bases between. This CDR3 contains 15 residues. The CDR3 coding sequence is TGTGCCAGCAGTGGCCGGGACACCATCAATCAGCCCCAGCATTTT. This codes for CASSGRDTINQPQHF.

The V call is TRBV6-5, the J call TRBJ1-3; D perhaps matches TRBD1 (6 bases). Germline CDR1 reads MNHEY; CDR2 reads SVGAGI. Trimming left V 4 bases short and J 4 bases short, with 8 bases between. The CDR3 length is 13 residues. The CDR3 DNA reads TGTGCCAGCAGTTCCGACAGGGGAAACACCATATATTTT. As protein: CASSSDRGNTIYF.

The J gene is TRBJ1-6, the V gene TRBV15; 8 nucleotides agree with TRBD1. CDR3 length: 16 amino acids. V was pared by 4 bases and J by 9 bases, with 11 bases of the junction left unmatched. Germline V gives CDR1 LNHNV, CDR2 YYDKDF (reference sequence). The CDR3 loop reads CATSIPRTGTGSPLHF. CDR3 sequence (DNA): TGTGCCACCAGCATACCTAGGACAGGGACGGGTTCACCCCTCCACTTT. The variable domain in full, with the rest retrieved from reference TRBV15 and TRBJ1-6, is DAMVIQNPRYQVTQFGKPVTLSCSQTLNHNVMYWYQQKSSQAPKLLFHYYDKDFNNEADTPDNFQSRRPNTSFCFLDIRSPGLGDTAMYLCATSIPRTGTGSPLHFGNGTRLTVT.

V is TRBV7-9 and J is TRBJ1-1, with 10 bases fitting TRBD1. This CDR3 has 12 residues. Germline-derived CDR1 and CDR2 are SEHNR and FQNEAQ (reference sequence). Germline trimming cut 8 bases from V and 11 bases from J; bases unmatched to any gene: 8. CDR3 sequence (DNA): TGTGCCAGCTCGACAGGGGGCCGCGGGGCTTTCTTT. Translation gives CASSTGGRGAFF. Full variable domain (remainder filled in from reference TRBV7-9 and TRBJ1-1): DTGVSQNPRHKITKRGQNVTFRCDPISEHNRLYWYRQTLGQGPEFLTYFQNEAQLEKSRLLSDRFSAERPKGSFSTLEIQRTEQGDSAMYLCASSTGGRGAFFGQGTRLTVV.

The chain has TRBV6-6 and TRBJ2-3; 9 bases agree with TRBD1. Germline loops: CDR1 MNHNY, CDR2 SVGAGI (reference sequence). After removal of 6 bases from V and 1 base from J, the junction contained 5 bases not matched to a gene. The CDR3 length is 15 residues. The CDR3 DNA follows: TGTGCCAGCAGCTACAGGGGGCGAGGCACAGATACGCAGTATTTT. It codes for CASSYRGRGTDTQYF.

V gene TRBV27 combines with J gene TRBJ1-2; perhaps TRBD1 as D (6 bases). The V end was cut by 3 bases, the J end by 8 bases, with 13 bases between. The germline gives CDR1 MNHEY, CDR2 SMNVEV (reference sequence). The length of the CDR3 is 13 residues. The CDR3 DNA reads as TGTGCCAGCAGTTTGGTACAGGGTTACGGCTACACCTTC. Protein: CASSLVQGYGYTF.

The chain couples TRBV6-5 to TRBJ1-2; no clear D. The CDR3 sequence is 14 residues long. CDR1 is MNHEY and CDR2 is SVGAGI in the germline V gene. Deletions cut 0 bases from V and 7 bases from J, with 12 bases between. CDR3 protein: CASSYSSGPGGYTF. Written as DNA, the CDR3 is TGTGCCAGCAGTTACTCGAGCGGCCCGGGTGGCTACACCTTC.

V usage is TRBV7-3 and J usage is TRBJ1-2, with D perhaps TRBD1 (5 bases). This CDR3 is 13 amino acids long. The V and J ends lost 3 bases and 4 bases respectively, with 9 bases between them. The germline V gene encodes CDR1 SGHTA and CDR2 FQGTGA. The CDR3 DNA reads TGTGCCAGCAGCTTTACAGGCTCCTATGGCTACACCTTC. This encodes CASSFTGSYGYTF.

The J gene is TRBJ2-1, the V gene TRBV7-2; TRBD2 might be the D (6 bases). Germline CDR1 reads SGHTA; CDR2 reads FQGNSA. V lost 2 bases to trimming and J lost 9 bases, with 8 bases between them. The CDR3 sequence is 12 residues long. The CDR3: CASSLRGIEQFF. DNA for the CDR3: TGTGCCAGCAGCTTACGGGGGATTGAGCAGTTCTTC. Full variable domain (rest looked up from reference TRBV7-2 and TRBJ2-1): GAGVSQSPSNKVTEKGKDVELRCDPISGHTALYWYRQSLGQGLEFLIYFQGNSAPDKSGLPSDRFSAERTGGSVSTLTIQRTQQEDSAVYLCASSLRGIEQFFGPGTRLTVL.

The CDR3 is CAIKFGGSTDTQYF. Here the CDR3 DNA reads TGTGCCATCAAATTCGGCGGGTCAACAGATACGCAGTATTTT. The rearrangement uses TRBV10-3 and TRBJ2-3; TRBD2 is a possible D gene (5 bases). This CDR3 is built from 14 residues. Germline CDR1 ENHRY, CDR2 SYGVKD. V was trimmed by 7 bases and J by 3 bases, leaving 14 bases between them.

The V and J genes are TRBV6-1 and TRBJ1-6; TRBD1 agrees at 8 bases. The CDR3 contains 18 residues. V shed 1 base and J 0 bases; nucleotides not matched to a gene: 5. The germline V gene encodes CDR1 MNHNS and CDR2 SASEGT. CDR3 protein: CASSEDRGWTSYNSPLHF. The CDR3 DNA reads as TGTGCCAGCAGTGAAGACAGGGGGTGGACCTCCTATAATTCACCCCTCCACTTT.